The next 27 T cell receptor beta chains were all read from a single sample in a study of spatial heterogeneity in lung cancer (dated 2019 in TCRdb). The research as a whole found: A correlation was observed between the number of expanded intratumoral alpha and beta TCRs and the tumor nonsynonymous mutation count.

The protocol used for the library was 5' RACE. Instrument on record: NextSeq 500. TCRdb took the public reads, trimmed them with fastp at Q25, ran MiXCR for clone calling and kept in-frame beta chains. Rows with one shared CDR3 protein collapse into an entry with the most common genes and DNA. The table for this sample lists over 15,000 distinct CDR3 sequences; about 9.6% of them were counted only once. The ten largest clonotypes hold roughly 21% of the sample. In light of the paper, this sample's time point label describes: sample taken at primary tumor resection. No antigen has been identified for these receptors. The specimen was lung tumor tissue, collected at surgery. The receptor set was obtained from a female donor with early-stage non-small cell lung cancer.

A note on this clonotype: This beta chain appears as a stray read in a library generated for alpha chains; its size is not informative. This rearrangement joins TRBV11-2 to TRBJ2-1; TRBD2 might be the D (6 bases). Trimming removed 6 bases from V and 6 bases from J, with 21 bases in between. CDR1 SGHAT and CDR2 FQNNGV come from the germline V gene. This CDR3 is built from 16 residues. The CDR3 loop is CASRSSGTPRANEQFF. Here the CDR3 DNA reads TGTGCCAGCAGGTCCTCCGGGACTCCCCGCGCCAATGAGCAGTTCTTC.

This clonotype came up a few times. This beta chain is off target for a library built for alpha chains, so its abundance means little. The rearrangement uses TRBV20-1 and TRBJ2-7; the match to TRBD2 covers 13 bases. Germline values: CDR1 DFQATT, CDR2 SNEGSKA (reference sequence). The V segment lost 6 bases and the J segment 1 base; nucleotides outside the gene matches: 12. This CDR3 is built from 17 residues. CDR3 nucleotide sequence: TGCAGTGCGACTGGGACTAGCGGGGCTCAGGAATCCTACGAGCAGTACTTC. Translating it yields CSATGTSGAQESYEQYF.

In this sample, this clonotype turned up many times. A library made for alpha chains picked up this beta chain off target, so its size means little. The chain has TRBV6-6 and TRBJ2-7, with 11 bases aligning to TRBD1. Germline CDR1 reads MNHNY; CDR2 reads SVGAGI (reference sequence). CDR3 length equals 15 residues. After removal of 5 bases from V and 4 bases from J, the junction contained 7 bases not matched to a gene. CDR3 sequence (DNA): TGTGCCAGCAGTCCCGGACAGGGGGCTCGGTACGAGCAGTACTTC. This translates into CASSPGQGARYEQYF.

About this clonotype itself: Since it is a stray read in a library aimed at alpha chains, this beta chain has a size that is not meaningful. The J gene is TRBJ2-7, the V gene TRBV4-2; D might be TRBD1 (5 bases). Germline V CDR1 and CDR2: LGHNA, YNFKEQ. With 0 bases removed from V and 7 bases from J, the gap between germline ends came to 16 bases. The CDR3 extends over 15 amino acids. In DNA form, the CDR3 reads TGTGCCAGCAGCCAAGATGGGTCAGGGCCCCGGGAGCAGTACTTC. Residues: CASSQDGSGPREQYF.

This clonotype was seen at least ten times. This beta chain appears as a stray read in a library generated for alpha chains; its size is not informative. This chain joins TRBV7-9 and TRBJ2-5, with a tentative D call TRBD1 (6 bases). The V end was cut by 5 bases, the J end by 0 bases, with 10 bases between. CDR3 size: 14 residues. The germline V gene has CDR1 SEHNR and CDR2 FQNEAQ (reference sequence). The DNA for the CDR3 is TGTGCCAGCAGCCCAAGGGACAACCAAGAGACCCAGTACTTC. This gives the protein CASSPRDNQETQYF.

By proportion, this clonotype is medium-sized (0.01 to 0.1%). Little can be read into the size of this beta chain, an off-target read in a library designed for alpha chains. The rearrangement links TRBV6-4 to TRBJ2-1, with D possibly matching TRBD2 (5 bases). Germline values: CDR1 MRHNA, CDR2 SNTAGT. CDR3 length: 16 amino acids. Trimming pared 4 bases from V and 0 bases from J, leaving 13 bases between. The CDR3 loop reads CASSVEGSSSYNEQFF. DNA of the CDR3: TGTGCCAGCAGTGTTGAGGGCAGTAGCTCCTACAATGAGCAGTTCTTC.

This clonotype came up many times. Found in a library prepared for alpha chains, this beta chain is an off-target read, and its abundance has little meaning. The rearrangement links TRBV9 to TRBJ2-5, with D perhaps matching TRBD1 (6 bases). This CDR3 spans 13 amino acids. Trimming took 3 bases from V and 2 from J, leaving 8 bases between them. The V gene's germline CDR1 is SGDLS and CDR2 YYNGEE. The CDR3 coding sequence is TGTGCCAGCAGCGCCGGGACACAAGAGACCCAGTACTTC. It codes for CASSAGTQETQYF.

With respect to this clonotype: This beta chain is a stray sequence in a library constructed for alpha chains; its clone size is not meaningful. This rearrangement joins TRBV6-5 to TRBJ2-7; D is undetermined. This CDR3 is built from 15 residues. The V gene lost 0 bases and the J gene lost 2 bases, with 11 bases spanning the gap. Germline V gene sequence: CDR1 MNHEY, CDR2 SVGAGI. This CDR3 is CASSYSPDGPYEQYF. In DNA form, the CDR3 reads TGTGCCAGCAGTTACTCTCCGGACGGGCCCTACGAGCAGTACTTC.

As regards this clonotype: This beta chain appears as a stray read in a library generated for alpha chains; its size is not informative. The chain uses TRBV28 and TRBJ1-2; TRBD1 agrees at 7 bases. CDR1 is MDHEN and CDR2 is SYDVKM in the germline V gene. J was trimmed by 3 bases and V by 6 bases; bases with no gene match: 7. This CDR3 spans 14 amino acids. This CDR3 reads CASSPTGVYYGYTF. The CDR3 DNA sequence: TGTGCCAGCAGCCCAACAGGGGTATACTATGGCTACACCTTC.

On this clonotype itself: Within a library made for alpha chains, this beta chain is off target, and its count is uninformative. The V call is TRBV5-1, the J call TRBJ2-3; D may be TRBD1 (5 bases). The ends were cut back, 1 base at V and 1 base at J, with 10 bases in the middle. CDR3 size: 15 residues. Per germline, CDR1 SGHRS and CDR2 YFSETQ. CDR3 bases: TGCGCCAGCAGCTTGAGGGGCATGGGCACAGATACGCAGTATTTT. This sequence encodes CASSLRGMGTDTQYF.

A word on this clonotype: A library made for alpha chains picked up this beta chain off target, so its size means little. The chain carries TRBV6-1 and TRBJ2-7, with D possibly being TRBD1 (6 bases). V was clipped by 6 bases and J by 6 bases, with 18 bases between them. From germline, CDR1 is MNHNS and CDR2 SASEGT. The CDR3 loop spans 14 amino acids. The CDR3 loop reads CASRRGQGSSEQYF. The CDR3 DNA reads as TGTGCCAGCAGGAGGGGACAAGGTTCGTCCGAGCAGTACTTC.

With regard to this clonotype: At one end the junction does not follow the germline gene, possibly because of a read error. A library made for alpha chains picked up this beta chain off target, so its size means little. The chain recombines TRBV20-1 with TRBJ1-6, with TRBD1 as a possible D gene (6 bases). The CDR3 is 12 amino acids. In germline, CDR1 is DFQATT, CDR2 SNEGSKA (reference sequence). The CDR3 is CSAFLSQGPHLF. CDR3 DNA: TGCAGTGCTTTCCTCTCACAGGGACCCCACCTCTTT.

Comment on this clonotype: A single base separates this from a much larger clone, so it may be a read error. Because the library targeted alpha chains, this beta chain is an off-target read whose size means little. The chain joins TRBV4-3 to TRBJ1-1; possible D gene TRBD1, 5 bases. Germline V gene sequence: CDR1 LGHNA, CDR2 YSLEER. The CDR3 length is 12 residues. CDR3 sequence: CASSQRGGEASF. CDR3 nucleotides: TGCGCCAGCAGCCAGCGGGGCGGTGAAGCTTCCTTT.

Of note for this clonotype: This beta chain is a stray read from a library made for alpha chains; its abundance is not meaningful. This rearrangement joins TRBV7-2 to TRBJ2-1; 9 bases line up with TRBD2. This CDR3 is 14 amino acids long. Germline trimming cut 7 bases from V and 9 bases from J; bases unmatched to any gene: 10. Per the germline V gene, CDR1 is SGHTA and CDR2 is FQGNSA. This CDR3 reads CASTLRRGGFEQFF. The CDR3 bases are TGTGCCAGCACCCTCCGGCGGGGGGGCTTTGAGCAGTTCTTC.

This clonotype was found a few times. Little can be read into the size of this beta chain, an off-target read in a library designed for alpha chains. The chain couples TRBV7-2 to TRBJ2-7; no clear D. V was pared by 5 bases and J by 0 bases, with 5 bases between. The CDR3 length is 12 residues. The germline gives CDR1 SGHTA, CDR2 FQGNSA. Here the CDR3 DNA reads TGTGCCAGCAGCCCGAGCTCCTACGAGCAGTACTTC. Amino acid sequence: CASSPSSYEQYF. Based on the CDR3 plus reference TRBV7-2 and TRBJ2-7, the full variable domain is GAGVSQSPSNKVTEKGKDVELRCDPISGHTALYWYRQSLGQGLEFLIYFQGNSAPDKSGLPSDRFSAERTGGSVSTLTIQRTQQEDSAVYLCASSPSSYEQYFGPGTRLTVT.

This clonotype was recorded many times. Since the library was made to target alpha chains, this beta chain is a stray read and its abundance is not meaningful. J is TRBJ2-3 and V is TRBV12-3 or TRBV12-4; 9 nucleotides align to TRBD1. The CDR3 totals 16 residues. With 6 bases clipped from V and 7 bases from J, the junction kept 14 bases outside the gene matches. The CDR3 nucleotides read TGTGCCAGCAGGGAAAGGACAGGGGCCCCGAGAAATACGCAGTATTTT. Translation gives CASRERTGAPRNTQYF.

This clonotype has ten or more counts. This beta chain slipped into a library made for alpha chains as a stray read, so its size is not meaningful. The gene calls are TRBV4-3 and TRBJ1-1; 7 nucleotides line up with TRBD1. The CDR3 totals 17 residues. The germline V gene encodes CDR1 LGHNA and CDR2 YSLEER. V was clipped by 0 bases and J by 1 base; unmatched bases: 8. DNA for the CDR3: TGCGCCAGCAGCCAAGATATGACAGGGAGGCAGAACACTGAAGCTTTCTTT. Amino acids: CASSQDMTGRQNTEAFF.

This clonotype showed up many times. This beta chain is a stray read from a library made for alpha chains; its abundance is not meaningful. This chain connects TRBV20-1 to TRBJ1-5; 10 bases are shared with TRBD1. The length of the CDR3 is 17 residues. V lost 5 bases, J lost 6 bases, and 16 bases stayed unmatched. CDR1 is DFQATT and CDR2 is SNEGSKA in the germline V gene (reference sequence). The CDR3 sequence: CSAQALPTGGAGQPQHF. CDR3 sequence (DNA): TGCAGTGCTCAAGCCCTACCGACAGGGGGCGCGGGTCAGCCCCAGCATTTT.

This clonotype showed up just a few times. Little can be read into the size of this beta chain, an off-target read in a library designed for alpha chains. The chain employs TRBV7-6 and TRBJ2-3; D unclear. Trimming removed 4 bases from V and 1 base from J, with 12 bases in between. The CDR3 extends over 15 amino acids. Germline loops: CDR1 SGHVS, CDR2 FNYEAQ. CDR3 in amino acids: CASSYTNIGTDTQYF. The DNA for the CDR3 is TGTGCCAGCAGCTACACGAATATCGGCACAGATACGCAGTATTTT.

For this clonotype: This beta chain is off target for a library built for alpha chains, so its abundance means little. This chain connects TRBV4-2 to TRBJ2-5, with 9 bases identical to TRBD2. The CDR3 has 18 amino acids. Germline V gene data show CDR1 as LGHNA and CDR2 as YNFKEQ. V shed 4 bases and J 1 base; nucleotides not matched to a gene: 13. The CDR3 DNA is TGTGCCAGCAGCCCCCGCCAGGGCCTAGCGGGGCCCCAAGAGACCCAGTACTTC. Translating gives CASSPRQGLAGPQETQYF.

About this clonotype itself: With the library built for alpha chains, this beta chain is off target and its frequency is not meaningful. The CDR3 DNA reads TGTGCCAGCAGCCCGCGGCCTCGTGGTGAAGCTTTCTTT. Translated, it gives CASSPRPRGEAFF. The J gene is TRBJ1-1, the V gene TRBV14; D is ambiguous. The CDR3 has 13 amino acids. The germline V and J ends were trimmed by 4 bases and 7 bases, with 13 bases remaining between them. CDR1 is SGHDN, CDR2 FVKESK, per germline.

Concerning this clonotype itself: This beta chain is a stray read from a library made for alpha chains; its abundance is not meaningful. This chain connects TRBV12-3 or TRBV12-4 to TRBJ2-5; 11 bases match TRBD1. The CDR3 loop spans 15 amino acids. The trim removed 6 bases at V and 6 bases at J, leaving 9 bases unmatched. The CDR3 DNA is TGTGCCAGCAGCCCCGGACAGGGGGCCTGGAAGACCCAGTACTTC. Translation: CASSPGQGAWKTQYF.

This clonotype was recorded at least ten times. A library made for alpha chains picked up this beta chain off target, so its size means little. V gene TRBV18 combines with J gene TRBJ2-3; 11 nucleotides agree with TRBD2. CDR3 size: 16 residues. V shed 0 bases, J shed 6 bases, and the junction held 5 bases outside the gene matches. CDR1 is KGHSH, CDR2 LQKENI, per germline. The CDR3, as DNA: TGTGCCAGCTCACCACCGGGTAGCGGGGGGGCCGATACGCAGTATTTT. This codes for CASSPPGSGGADTQYF. The variable domain in full, completed from reference TRBV18 and TRBJ2-3, reads NAGVMQNPRHLVRRRGQEARLRCSPMKGHSHVYWYRQLPEEGLKFMVYLQKENIIDESGMPKERFSAEFPKEGPSILRIQQVVRGDSAAYFCASSPPGSGGADTQYFGPGTRLTVL.

This clonotype is categorized as medium-sized. This beta chain appears as a stray read in a library generated for alpha chains; its size is not informative. The gene calls are TRBV7-2 and TRBJ1-1; D gene uncertain. CDR3 length: 14 residues. Germline loops: CDR1 SGHTA, CDR2 FQGNSA. Trimming pared 0 bases from V and 1 base from J, leaving 6 bases between. CDR3 sequence reads: CASSLAMGNTEAFF. Here the CDR3 DNA reads TGTGCCAGCAGCTTAGCGATGGGGAACACTGAAGCTTTCTTT. The variable domain in full, with the rest retrieved from reference TRBV7-2 and TRBJ1-1, is GAGVSQSPSNKVTEKGKDVELRCDPISGHTALYWYRQSLGQGLEFLIYFQGNSAPDKSGLPSDRFSAERTGGSVSTLTIQRTQQEDSAVYLCASSLAMGNTEAFFGQGTRLTVV.

This clonotype was detected ten times or more. Since it is a stray read in a library aimed at alpha chains, this beta chain has a size that is not meaningful. CDR3 DNA sequence: TGCGCCAGCAGCCAAGTAACTGAGCAGTTCTTC. Translating gives CASSQVTEQFF. The gene calls are TRBV4-1 and TRBJ2-1; D uncertain. V gave up 1 base and J gave up 9 bases, with 4 bases separating them. The CDR3 is 11 amino acids. Germline CDR1 reads MGHRA; CDR2 reads YSYEKL.

This clonotype has a count of ten or more. Being off target in a library aimed at alpha chains, this beta chain has a size of little meaning. This chain uses TRBV10-3 with TRBJ1-1, with D tentatively TRBD1 (5 bases). The germline CDR1 and CDR2 sequences are ENHRY and SYGVKD. Between the trimmed V and J ends, which lost 6 bases and 3 bases, there was a span of 14 bases. The CDR3 sequence is 14 residues long. The CDR3 here is CAISGRGRDTEAFF. CDR3 nucleotide sequence: TGTGCCATCAGCGGCCGGGGCAGAGACACTGAAGCTTTCTTT.

In regard to this clonotype: The library was designed around alpha chains, so this beta chain is a stray read whose abundance carries little weight. The chain links TRBV14 to TRBJ2-1, with TRBD2 matching over 8 bases. This CDR3 has 13 residues. Germline CDR1 reads SGHDN; CDR2 reads FVKESK. V shed 3 bases and J 11 bases; nucleotides not matched to a gene: 6. The CDR3 DNA reads TGTGCCAGCAGCCAGAGGAGCGGGGGTCAGCAGTTCTTC. Encoded protein: CASSQRSGGQQFF. Using reference TRBV14 and TRBJ2-1 for the parts outside the CDR3, the full variable domain is EAGVTQFPSHSVIEKGQTVTLRCDPISGHDNLYWYRRVMGKEIKFLLHFVKESKQDESGMPNNRFLAERTGGTYSTLKVQPAELEDSGVYFCASSQRSGGQQFFGPGTRLTVL.